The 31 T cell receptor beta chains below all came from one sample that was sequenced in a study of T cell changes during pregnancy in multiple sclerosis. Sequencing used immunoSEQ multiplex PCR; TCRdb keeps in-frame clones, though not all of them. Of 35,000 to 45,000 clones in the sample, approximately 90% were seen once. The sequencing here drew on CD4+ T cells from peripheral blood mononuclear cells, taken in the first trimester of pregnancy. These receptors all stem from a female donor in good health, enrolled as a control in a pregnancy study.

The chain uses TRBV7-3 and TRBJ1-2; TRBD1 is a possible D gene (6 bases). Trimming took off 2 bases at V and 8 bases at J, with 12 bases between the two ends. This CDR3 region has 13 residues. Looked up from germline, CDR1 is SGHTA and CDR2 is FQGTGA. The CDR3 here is CASSLQGGGGYTF. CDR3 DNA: TGTGCCAGCAGCTTACAGGGAGGGGGGGGCTACACCTTC.

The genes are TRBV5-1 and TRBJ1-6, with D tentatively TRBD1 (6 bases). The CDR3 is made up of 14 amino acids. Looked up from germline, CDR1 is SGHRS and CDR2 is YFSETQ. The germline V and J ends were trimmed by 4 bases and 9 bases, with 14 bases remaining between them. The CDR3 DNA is TGCGCCAGCAGCGATATAGGGGGAAGTTCACCCCTCCACTTT. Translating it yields CASSDIGGSSPLHF.

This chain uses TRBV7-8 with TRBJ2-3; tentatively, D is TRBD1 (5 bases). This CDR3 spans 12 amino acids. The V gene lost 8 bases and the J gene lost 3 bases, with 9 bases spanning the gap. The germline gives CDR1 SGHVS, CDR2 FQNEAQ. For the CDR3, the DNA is TGTGCCAGCGGGGCGGAAACAGATACGCAGTATTTT. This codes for CASGAETDTQYF.

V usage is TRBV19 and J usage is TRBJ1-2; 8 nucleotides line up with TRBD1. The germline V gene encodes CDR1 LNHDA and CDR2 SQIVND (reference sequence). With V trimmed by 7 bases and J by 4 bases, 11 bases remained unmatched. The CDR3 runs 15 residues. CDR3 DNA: TGTGCCAGTAATATGGGACAGGCGGCCTCCTATGGCTACACCTTC. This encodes CASNMGQAASYGYTF.

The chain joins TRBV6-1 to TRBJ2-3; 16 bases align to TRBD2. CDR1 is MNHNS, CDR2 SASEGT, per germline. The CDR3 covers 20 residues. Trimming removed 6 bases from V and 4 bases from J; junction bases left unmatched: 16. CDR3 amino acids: CASREKGTSGGARASDTQYF. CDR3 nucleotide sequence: TGTGCCAGCAGGGAAAAAGGGACTAGCGGGGGGGCCCGCGCTTCAGATACGCAGTATTTT.

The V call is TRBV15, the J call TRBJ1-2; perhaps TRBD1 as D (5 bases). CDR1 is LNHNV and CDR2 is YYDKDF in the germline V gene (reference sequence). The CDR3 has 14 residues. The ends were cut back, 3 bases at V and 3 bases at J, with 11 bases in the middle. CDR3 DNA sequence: TGTGCCACCAGCAGCCGCGGAGGGGACTATGGCTACACCTTC. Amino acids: CATSSRGGDYGYTF.

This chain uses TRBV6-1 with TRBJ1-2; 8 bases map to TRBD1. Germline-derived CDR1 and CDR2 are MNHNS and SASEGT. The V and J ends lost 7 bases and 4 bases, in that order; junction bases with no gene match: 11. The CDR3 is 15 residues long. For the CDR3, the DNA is TGTGCCAGCACCGAAGGTGCAGGGGGCGTCTATGGCTACACCTTC. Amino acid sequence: CASTEGAGGVYGYTF.

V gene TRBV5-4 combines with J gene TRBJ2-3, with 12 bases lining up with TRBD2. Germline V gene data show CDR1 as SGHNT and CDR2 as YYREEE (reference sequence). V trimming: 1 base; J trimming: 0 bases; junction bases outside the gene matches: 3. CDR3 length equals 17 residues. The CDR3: CASSLLAGGPSTDTQYF. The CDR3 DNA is TGTGCCAGCAGCTTGCTAGCGGGGGGGCCTAGCACAGATACGCAGTATTTT.

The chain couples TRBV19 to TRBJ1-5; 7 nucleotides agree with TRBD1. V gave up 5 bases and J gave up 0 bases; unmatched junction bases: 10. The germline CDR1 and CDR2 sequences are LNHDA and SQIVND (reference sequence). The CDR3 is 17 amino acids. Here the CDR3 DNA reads TGTGCCAGTAGTGCCGACAGGGAATCATATAGCAATCAGCCCCAGCATTTT. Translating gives CASSADRESYSNQPQHF.

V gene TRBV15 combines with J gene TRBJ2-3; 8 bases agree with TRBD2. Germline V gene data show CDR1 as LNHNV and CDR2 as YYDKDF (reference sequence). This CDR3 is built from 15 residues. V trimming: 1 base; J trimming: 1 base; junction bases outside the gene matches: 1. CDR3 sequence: CATSRGTSRTDTQYF. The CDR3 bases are TGTGCCACCAGCAGAGGGACTAGCCGCACAGATACGCAGTATTTT.

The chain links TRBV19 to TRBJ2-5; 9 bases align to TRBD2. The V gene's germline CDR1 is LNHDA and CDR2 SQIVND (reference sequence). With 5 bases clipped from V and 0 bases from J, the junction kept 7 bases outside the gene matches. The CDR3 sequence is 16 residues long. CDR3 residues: CASSPRLAVYQETQYF. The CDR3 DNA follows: TGTGCCAGTAGTCCCCGACTAGCGGTGTACCAAGAGACCCAGTACTTC.

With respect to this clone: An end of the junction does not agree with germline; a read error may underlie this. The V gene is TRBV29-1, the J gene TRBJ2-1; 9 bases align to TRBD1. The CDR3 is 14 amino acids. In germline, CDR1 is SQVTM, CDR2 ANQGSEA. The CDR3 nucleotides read TGCAGCGTTGAACCACAGGGGGCGTCCAATCAGCAGTTCTTC. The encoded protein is CSVEPQGASNQQFF.

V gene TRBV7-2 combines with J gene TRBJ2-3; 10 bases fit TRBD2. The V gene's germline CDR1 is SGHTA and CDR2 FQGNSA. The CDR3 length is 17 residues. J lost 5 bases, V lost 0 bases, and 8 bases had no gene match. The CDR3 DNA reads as TGTGCCAGCAGCTTAGCTCGTCTAGCGGGGGAAAAAGATACGCAGTATTTT. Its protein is CASSLARLAGEKDTQYF.

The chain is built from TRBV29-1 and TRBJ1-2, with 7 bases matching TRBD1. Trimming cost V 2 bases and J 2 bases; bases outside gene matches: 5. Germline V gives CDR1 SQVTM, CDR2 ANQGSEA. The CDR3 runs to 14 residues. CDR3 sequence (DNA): TGCAGCGTTGAAATGCTACAGGGGAACTATGGCTACACCTTC. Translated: CSVEMLQGNYGYTF.

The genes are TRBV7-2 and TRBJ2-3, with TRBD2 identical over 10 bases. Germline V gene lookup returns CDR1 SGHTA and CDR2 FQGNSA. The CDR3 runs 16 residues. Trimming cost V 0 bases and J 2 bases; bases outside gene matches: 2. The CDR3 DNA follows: TGTGCCAGCAGCTTAGCCAGCGGGGGGGCCACAGATACGCAGTATTTT. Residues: CASSLASGGATDTQYF.

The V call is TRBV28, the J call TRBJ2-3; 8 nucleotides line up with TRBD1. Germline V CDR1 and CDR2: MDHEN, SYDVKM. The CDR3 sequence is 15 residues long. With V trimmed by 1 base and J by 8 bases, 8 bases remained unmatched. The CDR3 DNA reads TGTGCCAGCAGTTTATTAGGGACAGGTTCCGCTACGCAGTATTTT. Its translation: CASSLLGTGSATQYF.

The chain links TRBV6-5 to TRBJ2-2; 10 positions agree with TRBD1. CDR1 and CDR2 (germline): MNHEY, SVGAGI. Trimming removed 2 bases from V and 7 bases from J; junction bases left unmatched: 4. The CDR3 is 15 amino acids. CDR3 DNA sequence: TGTGCCAGCAGTTACGCGGACAGGGGGGACGGGGAGCTGTTTTTT. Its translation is CASSYADRGDGELFF.

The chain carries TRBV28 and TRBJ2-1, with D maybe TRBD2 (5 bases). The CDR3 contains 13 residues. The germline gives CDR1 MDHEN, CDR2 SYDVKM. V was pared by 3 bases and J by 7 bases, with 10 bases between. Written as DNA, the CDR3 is TGTGCCAGCAGTTTCGCGACTACAAATGAGCAGTTCTTC. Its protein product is CASSFATTNEQFF.

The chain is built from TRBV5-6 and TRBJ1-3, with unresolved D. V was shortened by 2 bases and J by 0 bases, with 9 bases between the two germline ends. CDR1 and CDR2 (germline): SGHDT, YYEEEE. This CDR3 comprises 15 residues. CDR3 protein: CASSFQTFSGNTIYF. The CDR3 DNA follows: TGTGCCAGCAGCTTTCAGACTTTCTCTGGAAACACCATATATTTT.

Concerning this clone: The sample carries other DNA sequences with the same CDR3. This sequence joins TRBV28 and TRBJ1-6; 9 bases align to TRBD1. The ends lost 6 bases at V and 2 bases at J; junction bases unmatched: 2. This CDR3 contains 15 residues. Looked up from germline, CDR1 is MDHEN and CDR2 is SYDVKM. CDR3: CASRGQGTYNSPLHF. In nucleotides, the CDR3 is TGTGCCAGCAGGGGACAGGGCACCTATAATTCACCCCTCCACTTT.

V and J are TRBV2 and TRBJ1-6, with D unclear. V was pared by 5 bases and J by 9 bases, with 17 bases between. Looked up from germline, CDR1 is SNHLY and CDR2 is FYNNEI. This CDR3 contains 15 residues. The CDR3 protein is CASSSRLSGGSPLHF. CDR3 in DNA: TGTGCCAGCAGTTCTCGACTCTCCGGCGGTTCACCCCTCCACTTT. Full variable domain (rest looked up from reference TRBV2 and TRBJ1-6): EPEVTQTPSHQVTQMGQEVILRCVPISNHLYFYWYRQILGQKVEFLVSFYNNEISEKSEIFDDQFSVERPDGSNFTLKIRSTKLEDSAMYFCASSSRLSGGSPLHFGNGTRLTVT.

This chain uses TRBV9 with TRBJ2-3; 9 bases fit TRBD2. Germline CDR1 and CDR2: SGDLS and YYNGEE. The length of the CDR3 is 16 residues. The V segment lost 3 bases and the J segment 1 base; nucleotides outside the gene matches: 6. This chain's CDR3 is CASSGLAGYGTDTQYF. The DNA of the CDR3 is TGTGCCAGCAGCGGGCTAGCGGGGTATGGCACAGATACGCAGTATTTT.

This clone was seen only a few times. DNA for the CDR3: TGTGCCAGCAGCCGCCAGTTATACGAAAAACTGTTTTTT. Its translation: CASSRQLYEKLFF. The J gene is TRBJ1-4, the V gene TRBV11-2, with D unresolved. V was cut by 5 bases and J by 8 bases, with 12 bases left in between. CDR3 length: 13 residues. The germline CDR1 and CDR2 sequences are SGHAT and FQNNGV.

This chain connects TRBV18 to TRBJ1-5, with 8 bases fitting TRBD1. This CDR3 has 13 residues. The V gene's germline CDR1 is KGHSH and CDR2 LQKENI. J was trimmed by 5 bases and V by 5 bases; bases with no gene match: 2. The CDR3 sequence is CASSLQGDQPQHF. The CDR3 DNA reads TGTGCCAGCTCATTACAGGGGGATCAGCCCCAGCATTTT.

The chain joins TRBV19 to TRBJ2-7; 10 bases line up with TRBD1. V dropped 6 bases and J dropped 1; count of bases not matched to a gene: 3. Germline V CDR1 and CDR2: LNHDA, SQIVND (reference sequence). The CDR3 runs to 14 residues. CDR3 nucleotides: TGTGCCAGTAGAGCGGACAGGGGGTCCTACGAGCAGTACTTC. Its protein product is CASRADRGSYEQYF.

The CDR3 region has the DNA TGTGCCAGCAGGGTAGCGTTTGATGGCTACACCTTC. Translated, it gives CASRVAFDGYTF. The J gene is TRBJ1-2, the V gene TRBV7-9; D is undetermined. CDR3 size: 12 residues. V lost 6 bases and J 6 bases, leaving 11 bases between the germline ends. CDR1 and CDR2 (germline): SEHNR, FQNEAQ (reference sequence).

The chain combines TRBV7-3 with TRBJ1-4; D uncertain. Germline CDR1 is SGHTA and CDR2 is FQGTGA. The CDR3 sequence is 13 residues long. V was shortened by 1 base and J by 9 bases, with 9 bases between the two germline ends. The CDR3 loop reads CASSLSYGKKLFF. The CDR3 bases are TGTGCCAGCAGCTTAAGTTACGGGAAAAAACTGTTTTTT.

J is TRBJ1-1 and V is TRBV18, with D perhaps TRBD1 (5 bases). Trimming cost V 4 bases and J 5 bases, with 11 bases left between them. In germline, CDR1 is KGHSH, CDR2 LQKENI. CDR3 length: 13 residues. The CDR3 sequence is CASSLLGGTEAFF. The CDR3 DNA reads TGTGCCAGCTCACTCTTGGGGGGGACTGAAGCTTTCTTT.

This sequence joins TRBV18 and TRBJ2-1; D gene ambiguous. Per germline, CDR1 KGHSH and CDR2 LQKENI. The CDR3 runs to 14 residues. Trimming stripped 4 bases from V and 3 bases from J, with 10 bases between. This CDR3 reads CASSQGAGYNEQFF. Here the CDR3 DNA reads TGTGCCAGCTCACAAGGAGCTGGCTACAATGAGCAGTTCTTC.

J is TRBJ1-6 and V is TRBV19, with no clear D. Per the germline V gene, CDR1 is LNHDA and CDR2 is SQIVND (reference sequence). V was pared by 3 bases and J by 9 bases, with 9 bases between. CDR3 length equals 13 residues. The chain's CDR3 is CASSIAHSSPLHF. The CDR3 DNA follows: TGTGCCAGTAGTATCGCTCACAGTTCACCCCTCCACTTT.

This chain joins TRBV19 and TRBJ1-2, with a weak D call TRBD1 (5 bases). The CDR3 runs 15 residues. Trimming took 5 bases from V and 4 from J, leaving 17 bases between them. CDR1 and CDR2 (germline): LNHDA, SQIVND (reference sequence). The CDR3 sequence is CASSGRGTRLYGYTF. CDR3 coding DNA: TGTGCCAGTAGTGGCCGGGGGACTCGGCTCTATGGCTACACCTTC.